The subject of this entry is one T cell receptor beta chain. Its antigen is undetermined. This entry belongs to a study of graft-versus-host responses after intestinal transplantation. Study summary: Induction using anti-thymocyte globulin, followed by tacrolimus and steroids for roughly 3 years, was given to all recipients. Study-wide findings and caveats: Peak circulating GvH clone levels tracked with early post-transplant HvG declines.

The CDR3 loop spans 14 amino acids. TCRdb keeps only in-frame clones here, not all; method: immunoSEQ multiplex PCR. Among 13,000 or so clones listed, almost 85% were seen once. This TCR derives from a human patient who received an intestinal transplant, so some T cells may come from the graft donor. The chain recombines TRBV21-1 with TRBJ2-3; TRBD2 is taken as the D call from the table, unchecked against the DNA. TRBV21-1 is classified as a pseudogene. The material was PBMCs, obtained after intestinal transplantation. CDR3 loop: CASSREENTDTQYF. The CDR3, as DNA: TGTGCCAGCAGCAGGGAGGAGAACACAGATACGCAGTATTTT.